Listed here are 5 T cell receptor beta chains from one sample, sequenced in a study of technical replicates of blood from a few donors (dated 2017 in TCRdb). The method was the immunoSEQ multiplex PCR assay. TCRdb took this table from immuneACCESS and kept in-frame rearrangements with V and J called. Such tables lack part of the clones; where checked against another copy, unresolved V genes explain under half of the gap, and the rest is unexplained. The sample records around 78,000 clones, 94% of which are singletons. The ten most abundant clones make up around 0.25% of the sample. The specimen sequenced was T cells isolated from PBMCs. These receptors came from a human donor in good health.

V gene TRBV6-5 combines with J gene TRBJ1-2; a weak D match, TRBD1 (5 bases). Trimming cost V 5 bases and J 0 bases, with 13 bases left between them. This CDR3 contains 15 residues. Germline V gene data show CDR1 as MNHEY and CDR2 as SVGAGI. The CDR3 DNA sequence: TGTGCCAGCAGTGGTCGTGGGGCCTCTAACTATGGCTACACCTTC. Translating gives CASSGRGASNYGYTF.

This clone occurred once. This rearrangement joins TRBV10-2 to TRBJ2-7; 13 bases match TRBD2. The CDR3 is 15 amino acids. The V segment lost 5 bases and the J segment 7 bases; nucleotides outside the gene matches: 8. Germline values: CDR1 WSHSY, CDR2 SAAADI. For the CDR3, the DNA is TGCGCCAGCAGTTTCGGACTAGCGGGAGTGGGGGAGCAGTACTTC. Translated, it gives CASSFGLAGVGEQYF.

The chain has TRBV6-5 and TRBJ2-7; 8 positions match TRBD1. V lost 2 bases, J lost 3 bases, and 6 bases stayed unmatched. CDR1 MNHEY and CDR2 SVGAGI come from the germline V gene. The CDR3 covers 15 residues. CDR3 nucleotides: TGTGCCAGCAGTTACCCGGGACAGGACCGCTACGAGCAGTACTTC. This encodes CASSYPGQDRYEQYF.

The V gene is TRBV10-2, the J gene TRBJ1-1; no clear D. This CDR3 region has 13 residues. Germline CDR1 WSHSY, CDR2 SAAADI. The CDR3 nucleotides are TGCGCGACTCATTCCGGTATGAACACTGAAGCTTTCTTT. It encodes CATHSGMNTEAFF.

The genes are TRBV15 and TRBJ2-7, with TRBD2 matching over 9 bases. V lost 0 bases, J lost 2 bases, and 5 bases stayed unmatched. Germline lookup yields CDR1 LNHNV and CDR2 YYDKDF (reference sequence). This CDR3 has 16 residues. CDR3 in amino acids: CATSREGSGSTYEQYF. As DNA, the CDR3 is TGTGCCACCAGCAGAGAGGGTAGCGGGAGCACCTACGAGCAGTACTTC.